This T cell receptor (beta chain) is drawn from a study of blood T cell repertoires in COVID-19. On the study more broadly: The samples span acute and convalescent COVID-19 from the United States, Italy and Spain.

The length of the CDR3 is 13 residues. V shed 3 bases and J shed 3 bases, with 7 bases lying between them. The germline gives CDR1 SGHRS, CDR2 YFSETQ. Under the authors' procedure: Reference gene primer amplification in the assay estimated nucleated cell counts. Here immunoSEQ multiplex PCR was the method, and the copy in TCRdb shows in-frame clones only, minus some. V, J and clone size reflect that table, while D and trimming were determined from the DNA. The sample has hundreds of thousands of clones; 70% to 85% are singletons. This chain connects TRBV5-1 to TRBJ1-5, with D perhaps matching TRBD1 (6 bases). This TCR came from a middle-aged woman with active or convalescent COVID-19. Material: peripheral blood. The DNA of the CDR3 is TGCGCCAGCAGCTGGGGGCTCAATCAGCCCCAGCATTTT. This encodes CASSWGLNQPQHF.